This TCR beta chain was retrieved from a study of blood T cell repertoires in COVID-19. Study at large: Material from acute and convalescent COVID-19 was sourced from the United States, Italy and Spain. In each case, the material was cDNA or gDNA derived from T cells, B-cell-depleted T cells, or PBMCs.

From germline, CDR1 is MNHNY and CDR2 SVGAGI (reference sequence). The CDR3 runs 14 residues. Trimming took 5 bases from V and 6 from J; bases not matched to a gene: 6. Seattle researchers signed up patients amid active infection and tracked them longitudinally. In the original processing: Reference gene primers were amplified, and this amplification served to estimate nucleated cell counts. Some clones are missing from TCRdb's copy, which holds only in-frame ones; the method was immunoSEQ multiplex PCR. That table is the source of V, J and clone size, and D and trimming were worked out from the DNA. The table shows fewer than 650,000 clones, with 70% to 90% occurring only once.

The sequenced sample was peripheral blood. The chain employs TRBV6-6 and TRBJ1-4; 7 bases map to TRBD1. This receptor was obtained from a woman between 50 and 59 years old with COVID-19, enrolled during active disease. Here the CDR3 DNA reads TGTGCCAGCAGTCCTCAGGGGGGTTATGAAAAACTGTTTTTT. It is translated as CASSPQGGYEKLFF.